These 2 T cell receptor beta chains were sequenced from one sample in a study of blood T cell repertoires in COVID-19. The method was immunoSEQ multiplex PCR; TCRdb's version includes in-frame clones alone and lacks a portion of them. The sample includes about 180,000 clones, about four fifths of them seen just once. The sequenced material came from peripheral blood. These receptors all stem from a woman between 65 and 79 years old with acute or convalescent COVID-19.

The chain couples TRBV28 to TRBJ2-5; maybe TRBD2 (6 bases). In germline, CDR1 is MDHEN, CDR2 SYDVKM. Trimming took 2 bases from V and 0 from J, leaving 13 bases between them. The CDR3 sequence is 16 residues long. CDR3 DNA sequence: TGTGCCAGCAGTTTACCGGGACGGGGGTACCAAGAGACCCAGTACTTC. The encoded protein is CASSLPGRGYQETQYF.

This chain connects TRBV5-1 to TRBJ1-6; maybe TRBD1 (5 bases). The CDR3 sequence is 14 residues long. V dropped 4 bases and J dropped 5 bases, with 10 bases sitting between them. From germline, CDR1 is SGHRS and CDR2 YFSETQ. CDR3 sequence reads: CASSLDSNNSPLHF. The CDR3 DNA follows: TGCGCCAGCAGCCTAGACAGCAATAATTCACCCCTCCACTTT.